The next 10 T cell receptor beta chains were all read from a single sample in a study of cytomegalovirus exposure and HLA in healthy donors. Researchers ran the PCR with 60 Vbeta and 13 Jbeta primers. Here immunoSEQ multiplex PCR was the method, and the copy in TCRdb shows in-frame clones only, minus some. The sample comprises fewer than 150,000 clones, 80% of which are singletons, and under 2.5% rests with the top ten. Sequencing input: PBMCs. All receptors come from a man aged 25-45 years in good health and CMV-seronegative.

This chain connects TRBV28 to TRBJ1-4, with D possibly TRBD1 on 5 matching bases. Germline V gives CDR1 MDHEN, CDR2 SYDVKM. The length of the CDR3 is 16 residues. V lost 2 bases and J lost 1, with 11 bases in between. This CDR3 reads CASSLEGGGTNEKLFF. CDR3 nucleotide sequence: TGTGCCAGCAGTTTAGAGGGCGGGGGAACTAATGAAAAACTGTTTTTT.

The rearrangement uses TRBV6-1 and TRBJ1-2; 9 bases map to TRBD1. The V gene's germline CDR1 is MNHNS and CDR2 SASEGT. This CDR3 has 12 amino acids. Trimming at V came to 6 bases and at J to 6 bases, leaving 2 bases not matched to a gene. CDR3 loop: CASRWDRDGYTF. CDR3 nucleotides: TGTGCCAGCAGGTGGGACAGGGATGGCTACACCTTC.

This chain uses TRBV14 with TRBJ1-1, with D possibly being TRBD1 (5 bases). With 1 base removed from V and 0 bases from J, the gap between germline ends came to 12 bases. There are 16 residues in the CDR3. The V gene's germline CDR1 is SGHDN and CDR2 FVKESK. The CDR3 nucleotides are TGTGCCAGCAGCCAAGTTGGCAGGGCCATGAACACTGAAGCTTTCTTT. This codes for CASSQVGRAMNTEAFF.

J is TRBJ1-1 and V is TRBV19; a weak D match, TRBD1 (6 bases). The CDR3 contains 15 residues. Germline V lookup: CDR1 LNHDA, CDR2 SQIVND (reference sequence). The V and J ends lost 5 bases and 1 base respectively, with 14 bases between them. The DNA of the CDR3 is TGTGCCAGTAGTTTCCGTCCGGGACAGAACACTGAAGCTTTCTTT. Residues: CASSFRPGQNTEAFF. Based on the CDR3 plus reference TRBV19 and TRBJ1-1, the full variable domain is DGGITQSPKYLFRKEGQNVTLSCEQNLNHDAMYWYRQDPGQGLRLIYYSQIVNDFQKGDIAEGYSVSREKKESFPLTVTSAQKNPTAFYLCASSFRPGQNTEAFFGQGTRLTVV.

The chain couples TRBV5-4 to TRBJ2-2; 11 positions match TRBD2. V lost 4 bases to trimming and J lost 2 bases; unmatched junction nucleotides: 4. CDR3 length equals 16 residues. In germline, CDR1 is SGHNT, CDR2 YYREEE (reference sequence). The CDR3 loop reads CASSNSGGANTGELFF. The CDR3 region has the DNA TGTGCCAGCAGCAATAGCGGGGGGGCCAACACCGGGGAGCTGTTTTTT. The whole variable domain, remainder taken from reference TRBV5-4 and TRBJ2-2, is ETGVTQSPTHLIKTRGQQVTLRCSSQSGHNTVSWYQQALGQGPQFIFQYYREEENGRGNFPPRFSGLQFPNYSSELNVNALELDDSALYLCASSNSGGANTGELFFGEGSRLTVL.

J is TRBJ2-7 and V is TRBV7-9; no reliable D call. CDR1 is SEHNR, CDR2 FQNEAQ, per germline (reference sequence). The CDR3 is made up of 13 amino acids. V gave up 4 bases and J gave up 5 bases, with 12 bases separating them. The CDR3 spells CASSSSTRNEQYF. CDR3 sequence (DNA): TGTGCCAGCAGCTCTTCTACCCGTAACGAGCAGTACTTC.

This sequence joins TRBV6-1 and TRBJ1-2; maybe TRBD1 (5 bases). Looked up from germline, CDR1 is MNHNS and CDR2 is SASEGT. The CDR3 has 14 amino acids. V was cut by 1 base and J by 11 bases, with 17 bases left in between. This chain's CDR3 is CASSEDPRGPHYTF. The CDR3 DNA reads as TGTGCCAGCAGTGAAGACCCTAGGGGTCCCCATTACACCTTC.

The chain is built from TRBV5-1 and TRBJ2-1, with 7 bases matching TRBD1. CDR1 is SGHRS and CDR2 is YFSETQ in the germline V gene. With V trimmed by 1 base and J by 0 bases, 7 bases remained unmatched. This CDR3 region has 17 residues. In DNA, the CDR3 is TGCGCCAGCAGCTTGATGTGGGGACAGACCTCCTACAATGAGCAGTTCTTC. This codes for CASSLMWGQTSYNEQFF.

The CDR3 reads CASALLDRGLGYTF. The CDR3 region has the DNA TGTGCCAGCGCGCTATTGGACAGGGGGCTTGGCTACACCTTC. The chain employs TRBV9 and TRBJ1-2; 11 bases agree with TRBD1. Germline V CDR1 and CDR2: SGDLS, YYNGEE. Trimming cost V 7 bases and J 7 bases; bases outside gene matches: 9. The length of the CDR3 is 14 residues.

The chain links TRBV4-1 to TRBJ1-5; D might be TRBD1 (6 bases). CDR3 length equals 15 residues. CDR1 MGHRA and CDR2 YSYEKL come from the germline V gene. The ends were cut back, 1 base at V and 5 bases at J, with 12 bases in the middle. The CDR3 sequence: CASSQAADRYQPQHF. The CDR3, as DNA: TGCGCCAGCAGCCAAGCAGCGGACAGATATCAGCCCCAGCATTTT.